Below, 14 T cell receptor beta chains from the same sample are listed, as sequenced in a study of T cells after posttransplantation cyclophosphamide. Sampled 1 year posttransplant, controls received myeloablative marrow transplants, methotrexate and a calcineurin inhibitor. Assay used: immunoSEQ multiplex PCR; TCRdb lists only in-frame clones, some missing. The sample has around 23,000 clones; 86% are singletons. Material: PBMCs, obtained about 400 days after allogeneic stem cell transplant with calcineurin inhibitor and methotrexate. These receptors were taken from a female patient aged 30 to 45 who received an allogeneic stem cell transplant from an unrelated donor, was CMV-positive, and had acute and chronic GVHD. Some T cells may be graft donor cells.

This clone was found once. V gene TRBV6-5 combines with J gene TRBJ1-1; no definite D call. The ends were cut back, 1 base at V and 0 bases at J, with 9 bases in the middle. Germline CDR1 is MNHEY and CDR2 is SVGAGI. CDR3 length: 15 residues. CDR3 bases: TGTGCCAGCAGTTACTGGGCCAGAATGAACACTGAAGCTTTCTTT. Translation: CASSYWARMNTEAFF.

This clone was counted a single time. The CDR3 loop is CASSPVGDYGYTF. The CDR3 bases are TGTGCCAGCTCACCAGTCGGAGACTATGGCTACACCTTC. The rearrangement uses TRBV18 and TRBJ1-2; D ambiguous. CDR1 and CDR2 (germline): KGHSH, LQKENI. V lost 2 bases, J lost 3 bases, and 7 bases lay in between. This CDR3 spans 13 amino acids.

This clone was found a few times. The rearrangement links TRBV7-2 to TRBJ1-5; 7 bases agree with TRBD1. Germline-derived CDR1 and CDR2 are SGHTA and FQGNSA. V lost 5 bases and J lost 2; bases outside the gene matches: 6. The CDR3 contains 15 residues. CDR3 residues: CASSVTGVGNQPQHF. The CDR3 nucleotides are TGTGCCAGCAGCGTAACAGGGGTCGGCAATCAGCCCCAGCATTTT. The whole variable domain, remainder taken from reference TRBV7-2 and TRBJ1-5, is GAGVSQSPSNKVTEKGKDVELRCDPISGHTALYWYRQSLGQGLEFLIYFQGNSAPDKSGLPSDRFSAERTGGSVSTLTIQRTQQEDSAVYLCASSVTGVGNQPQHFGDGTRLSIL.

This clone was counted a few times. The V and J genes are TRBV9 and TRBJ2-1; TRBD2 matches 7 bases. J gave up 5 bases and V 2 bases, and 4 bases lay outside the gene matches. The CDR3 is 14 amino acids. Germline-derived CDR1 and CDR2 are SGDLS and YYNGEE. CDR3 residues: CASSVRAGDNEQFF. In DNA, the CDR3 is TGTGCCAGCAGCGTCCGGGCGGGAGACAATGAGCAGTTCTTC.

The rearrangement uses TRBV5-4 and TRBJ1-2, with D maybe TRBD1 (5 bases). Germline values: CDR1 SGHNT, CDR2 YYREEE (reference sequence). V lost 0 bases to trimming and J lost 8 bases, with 11 bases between them. The CDR3 contains 13 residues. CDR3 loop: CASSLEGVSGYTF. As DNA, the CDR3 is TGTGCCAGCAGCTTGGAAGGGGTCAGCGGCTACACCTTC. Looking up the rest from reference TRBV5-4 and TRBJ1-2 gives the full variable domain: ETGVTQSPTHLIKTRGQQVTLRCSSQSGHNTVSWYQQALGQGPQFIFQYYREEENGRGNFPPRFSGLQFPNYSSELNVNALELDDSALYLCASSLEGVSGYTFGSGTRLTVV.

This chain links TRBV6-6 with TRBJ1-5, with 9 bases aligning to TRBD1. The V gene's germline CDR1 is MNHNY and CDR2 SVGAGI (reference sequence). The CDR3 consists of 16 residues. With 6 bases clipped from V and 2 bases from J, the junction kept 8 bases outside the gene matches. The CDR3 nucleotides are TGTGCCAGCAGGGACAGGGGAAGGTTTGGCAATCAGCCCCAGCATTTT. Translating it yields CASRDRGRFGNQPQHF.

The J gene is TRBJ2-7, the V gene TRBV7-6, with D possibly being TRBD1 (6 bases). The CDR3 has 12 amino acids. Germline loops: CDR1 SGHVS, CDR2 FNYEAQ. Trimming took 3 bases from V and 5 from J, leaving 8 bases between them. CDR3 loop: CASSFSGDEQYF. CDR3 nucleotide sequence: TGTGCCAGCAGCTTCTCAGGGGACGAGCAGTACTTC.

This clone was seen once. V usage is TRBV2 and J usage is TRBJ2-1, with 10 bases matching TRBD2. The CDR3 is 15 amino acids. CDR1 is SNHLY and CDR2 is FYNNEI in the germline V gene. The junction had 10 bases not matched to a gene; V was cut back by 6 bases and J by 8 bases. The CDR3 nucleotides read TGTGCCAGCAGAGTCTCTAGCGGGAGAGTAGATGAGCAGTTCTTC. Protein: CASRVSSGRVDEQFF.

In its sample, this clone was seen once. CDR3 region: CAWSRLAGAQETQYF. The CDR3 region has the DNA TGTGCCTGGAGTCGGCTAGCGGGGGCCCAAGAGACCCAGTACTTC. The chain is built from TRBV30 and TRBJ2-5; 10 bases are a match to TRBD2. With 2 bases clipped from V and 1 base from J, the junction kept 4 bases outside the gene matches. This CDR3 comprises 15 residues. The germline gives CDR1 GTSNPN, CDR2 SVGIG (reference sequence).

The genes are TRBV29-1 and TRBJ2-7; possibly TRBD2 for D (5 bases). Per the germline V gene, CDR1 is SQVTM and CDR2 is ANQGSEA. The germline V and J ends were trimmed by 6 bases and 4 bases, with 16 bases remaining between them. This CDR3 is built from 13 residues. The DNA of the CDR3 is TGCAGCGTGAATCGGGGTCTTGGGTACGAGCAGTACTTC. Translating gives CSVNRGLGYEQYF.

The chain is built from TRBV11-2 and TRBJ2-3; D not certain. The CDR3 has 13 residues. CDR1 is SGHAT, CDR2 FQNNGV, per germline. Trimming cost V 5 bases and J 1 base, with 7 bases left between them. CDR3: CASSRPGTDTQYF. The DNA of the CDR3 is TGTGCCAGCAGCCGCCCGGGCACAGATACGCAGTATTTT.

The rearrangement joins TRBV6-5 to TRBJ1-6; the D gene is possibly TRBD1 (5 bases). CDR3 length equals 15 residues. V was clipped by 7 bases and J by 1 base, with 11 bases between them. Germline V gene data show CDR1 as MNHEY and CDR2 as SVGAGI. CDR3 nucleotide sequence: TGTGCCAGCATCAAGGGGAAGTCCTATAATTCACCCCTCCACTTT. Encoded protein: CASIKGKSYNSPLHF.

The CDR3 here is CASSFGTENTEAFF. The CDR3 region has the DNA TGTGCCAGCAGCTTTGGGACAGAGAACACTGAAGCTTTCTTT. This chain joins TRBV7-6 and TRBJ1-1; 7 bases line up with TRBD1. J lost 1 base, V lost 3 bases, and 2 bases had no gene match. This CDR3 has 14 amino acids. CDR1 is SGHVS, CDR2 FNYEAQ, per germline. Full variable domain (remainder filled in from reference TRBV7-6 and TRBJ1-1): GAGVSQSPRYKVTKRGQDVALRCDPISGHVSLYWYRQALGQGPEFLTYFNYEAQQDKSGLPNDRFSAERPEGSISTLTIQRTEQRDSAMYRCASSFGTENTEAFFGQGTRLTVV.

The chain couples TRBV5-1 to TRBJ1-1; TRBD1 is a possible D gene (6 bases). There are 12 residues in the CDR3. Germline V CDR1 and CDR2: SGHRS, YFSETQ. With 4 bases removed from V and 8 bases from J, the gap between germline ends came to 12 bases. The CDR3 loop is CASSTQGFEAFF. The CDR3 nucleotides are TGCGCCAGCAGCACCCAGGGGTTCGAAGCTTTCTTT.